Listed below are T cell receptor beta chains from one sample, sequenced in a study of blood T cell repertoires in COVID-19. This table comes from immunoSEQ multiplex PCR, and its TCRdb copy is limited to in-frame clones, with some not included. The sample lists about 150,000 clones, over 80% occurring once. The material sequenced was peripheral blood. Receptors originate from a man aged 80 or over with acute or convalescent COVID-19. Each CDR3 is given with its conserved first and last residue. The D gene is left open where the match is weak. Rows may omit the clone size; those that give it use once, few, many or a size class.

TRBV6-5	.	.	TRBJ1-1	TGTGCCAGCTGGTCGGGGATTGGGACTGAAGCTTTCTTT	CASWSGIGTEAFF
TRBV6-5	.	TRBD1	TRBJ1-6	TGTGCCAGCAGGGGACAGGGGGCGAGTTCACCCCTCCACTTT	CASRGQGASSPLHF
TRBV6-6	.	.	TRBJ1-1	TGTGCCAAACCAGGGAACACTGAAGCTTTCTTT	CAKPGNTEAFF
TRBV16	.	.	TRBJ1-1	TGTGCCAGCAGCCAACGAGGGGGTACGGGGAACACTGAAGCTTTCTTT	CASSQRGGTGNTEAFF
TRBV4-1	.	.	TRBJ2-5	TGCGCCAGCAGCCAAGGAGGGGAAGGGGACTGGGAGCAAGAGACCCAGTACTTC	CASSQGGEGDWEQETQYF
TRBV5-6	.	.	TRBJ1-1	TGTGCCAGCAGCTTCAACGGGTGGTCCACTGAAGCTTTCTTT	CASSFNGWSTEAFF
TRBV7-8	once	TRBD2	TRBJ2-5	TGTGCCAGCAGCATTCGGACTAGCGGGGGAGAGACCCAGTACTTC	CASSIRTSGGETQYF
TRBV5-4	.	TRBD1	TRBJ2-1	TGTGCCAGCAGCTCAATTGGGACAGTTGGGTACAATGAGCAGTTCTTC	CASSSIGTVGYNEQFF
TRBV2	.	TRBD1	TRBJ2-7	TGTGCCAGCAGTGAAGGGACAGGCTACGAGCAGTACTTC	CASSEGTGYEQYF
TRBV6-5	.	TRBD2	TRBJ2-1	TGTGCCAGCAGTTTAGGGACTAGCGGGAGTATTAATGAGCAGTTCTTC	CASSLGTSGSINEQFF
TRBV2	.	.	TRBJ1-6	TGTGCCAGCAGTGAAGGCCCTAGCTCCTATAATTCACCCCTCCACTTT	CASSEGPSSYNSPLHF